These T cell receptor beta chains were read from a single sample in a study of technical replicates of blood from a few donors. TCRdb's copy holds only in-frame clones and misses some; the assay was immunoSEQ multiplex PCR. The top ten clones hold around 4.6% of a sample with almost 70,000 clones, 88% of them seen once. Sequencing was performed on PBMCs. All receptors come from a human donor in good health. Some clones in this sample may be carry-over from other donors' samples. The CDR3 runs from the conserved cysteine through the conserved F or W. D genes are given only for firm matches. Some rows have no size entry. The others give once, few or many, or a class for an expanded clone.

v_gene	d_gene	j_gene	abundance	CDR3nt	CDR3aa
TRBV7-9	NA	TRBJ2-3	NA	TGTGCCAGCAGCTCGGGAGTACCCAATGGAGATACGCAGTATTTT	CASSSGVPNGDTQYF
TRBV15	NA	TRBJ2-5	NA	TGTGCCACCAGCAGAGATACGGGCCAAGAGACCCAGTACTTC	CATSRDTGQETQYF
TRBV29-1	NA	TRBJ1-1	NA	TGCAGCGTTGATTTCCTGCTGGGGGGGAATTCTTCGGCTGAAGCTTTCTTT	CSVDFLLGGNSSAEAFF
TRBV19	NA	TRBJ1-4	NA	TGTGCCAGTAGTATAGGACAGGCATATCAGGAAAAACTGTTTTTT	CASSIGQAYQEKLFF
TRBV9	NA	TRBJ1-3	NA	TGTGCCAGCAGCGCGTTACAGGTTTCTGGAAACACCATATATTTT	CASSALQVSGNTIYF
TRBV7-2	TRBD1	TRBJ2-7	NA	TGTGCCAGCAGCCAGGGACAGGGGGCGAGCTACGAGCAGTACTTC	CASSQGQGASYEQYF
TRBV30	NA	TRBJ2-1	NA	TGTGCCTGGGGGGGAGGTTCCTACAATGAGCAGTTCTTC	CAWGGGSYNEQFF
TRBV5-5	TRBD1	TRBJ1-5	NA	TGTGCCAGCAGATTGACAGGGGGGAACAATCAGCCCCAGCATTTT	CASRLTGGNNQPQHF
TRBV27	TRBD1	TRBJ2-2	NA	TGTGCCAGCAGTTTAAGGGGACAGGGGGCTTCTGGGGAGCTGTTTTTT	CASSLRGQGASGELFF
TRBV7-3	TRBD2	TRBJ2-5	NA	TGTGCCAGCAGCTTACGCGGGGGGGAGACCCAGTACTTC	CASSLRGGETQYF
TRBV30	TRBD2	TRBJ2-1	NA	TGTGCCTGGGAGCGGGATAGGTCGAATGAGCAGTTCTTC	CAWERDRSNEQFF
TRBV7-6	NA	TRBJ2-3	NA	TGTGCCAGCAGCAAGACAGAGCGCACAGATACGCAGTATTTT	CASSKTERTDTQYF
TRBV18	TRBD2	TRBJ2-7	few	TGTGCCAGCTCACCTGGGACTACCTCCTACGAGCAGTACTTC	CASSPGTTSYEQYF
TRBV11-3	NA	TRBJ2-1	NA	TGTGCCAGCAGCTTCCAAACGGGATTGAATGAGCAGTTCTTC	CASSFQTGLNEQFF
TRBV7-2	TRBD2	TRBJ2-7	NA	TGTGCCAGCAGCTTAGTGGGGACTAGCGCATACGAGCAGTACTTC	CASSLVGTSAYEQYF
TRBV7-2	TRBD2	TRBJ2-5	NA	TGTGCCAGCAGCTACAGCGCGGGGGAAGAGACCCAGTACTTC	CASSYSAGEETQYF
TRBV5-6	TRBD1	TRBJ1-2	NA	TGTGCCAGCACCGCTCGGACAGGCAGCTATGGCTACACCTTC	CASTARTGSYGYTF
TRBV7-9	TRBD1	TRBJ1-2	NA	TGTGCCAGCAGCGACTTGACAGGGGGCTGGGACTATGGCTACACCTTC	CASSDLTGGWDYGYTF
TRBV7-2	TRBD2	TRBJ2-3	NA	TGTGCCAGCAGCGATGGGACTAGCGGGAGAGGGGATACGCAGTATTTT	CASSDGTSGRGDTQYF
TRBV19	NA	TRBJ2-7	few	TGTGCCAGTAGTTCAGTCAACAGGGCGGGCGAGCAGTACTTC	CASSSVNRAGEQYF
TRBV7-2	TRBD1	TRBJ2-1	NA	TGTGCCAGCAGCTTTGAGGGGACAGGGGCTTACAATGAGCAGTTCTTC	CASSFEGTGAYNEQFF
TRBV9	TRBD2	TRBJ2-1	NA	TGTGCCAGCAGCGTAGATGGGAATAGCGGGGGTAGGGAGCAGTTCTTC	CASSVDGNSGGREQFF
TRBV5-4	NA	TRBJ1-1	NA	TGTGCCAGCAGCTCCCCCAATGTCGGGAACACTGAAGCTTTCTTT	CASSSPNVGNTEAFF
TRBV7-2	NA	TRBJ1-2	NA	TGTGCCAGCAGCTTAAGGGGGGGCGCTCAGGCCATCTATGGCTACACCTTC	CASSLRGGAQAIYGYTF
TRBV4-2	NA	TRBJ2-7	NA	TGTGCCAGCAGCCAGCTCACCGGGACTTACTACGAGCAGTACTTC	CASSQLTGTYYEQYF
TRBV6-5	NA	TRBJ1-2	NA	TGTGCCAGCAGTTACCGGGGTTATGGCTACACCTTC	CASSYRGYGYTF
TRBV27	TRBD2	TRBJ2-1	NA	TGTGCCAGCAGTGGGACTAGCGGGAGGGCCTACAATGAGCAGTTCTTC	CASSGTSGRAYNEQFF
TRBV4-1	TRBD2	TRBJ2-2	once	TGCGCCAGCAGTCAAGCACTAGCGGGAGTCACCGGGGAGCTGTTTTTT	CASSQALAGVTGELFF
TRBV7-2	TRBD1	TRBJ2-3	NA	TGTGCCAGCAGACACCCGGGACAGGGGAGCGGGTGGTATTTT	CASRHPGQGSGWYF
TRBV30	NA	TRBJ2-7	NA	TGTGCCTGGAGAGCCCCCAGCGGACAGCAGTACTTC	CAWRAPSGQQYF